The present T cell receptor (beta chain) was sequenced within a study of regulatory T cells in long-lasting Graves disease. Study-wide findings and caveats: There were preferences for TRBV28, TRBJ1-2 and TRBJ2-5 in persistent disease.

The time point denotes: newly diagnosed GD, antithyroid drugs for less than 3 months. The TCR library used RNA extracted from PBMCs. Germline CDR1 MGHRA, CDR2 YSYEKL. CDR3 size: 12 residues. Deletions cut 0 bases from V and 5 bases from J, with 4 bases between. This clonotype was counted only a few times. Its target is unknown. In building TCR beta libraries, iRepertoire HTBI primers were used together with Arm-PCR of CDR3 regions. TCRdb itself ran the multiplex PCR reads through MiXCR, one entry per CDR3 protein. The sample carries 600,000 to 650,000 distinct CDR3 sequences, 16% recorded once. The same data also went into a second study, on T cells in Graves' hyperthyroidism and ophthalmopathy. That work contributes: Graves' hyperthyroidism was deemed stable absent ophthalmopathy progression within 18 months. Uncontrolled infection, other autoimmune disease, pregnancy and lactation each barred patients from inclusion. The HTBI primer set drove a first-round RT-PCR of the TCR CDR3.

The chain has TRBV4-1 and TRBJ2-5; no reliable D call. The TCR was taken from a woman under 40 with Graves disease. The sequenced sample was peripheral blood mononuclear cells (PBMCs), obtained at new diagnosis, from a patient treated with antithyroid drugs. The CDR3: CASSQDEETQYF. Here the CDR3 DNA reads TGCGCCAGCAGCCAAGATGAGGAGACCCAGTACTTC.